Following are 10 T cell receptor beta chains from one sample sequenced in a study of Ad26.COV2.S vaccination and SARS-CoV-2 variants. Treatment indicated: roughly 19 received Ad26.COV2.S at low or high dose, single or two shots; roughly 5 received placebo; per-sample allocation not given. After the first vaccine or placebo injection, samples were drawn on day 63. Data came from immunoSEQ multiplex PCR; TCRdb stores just in-frame clones and leaves some out. The data hold over 300,000 clones, with approximately 83% observed a single time. The sequences come from peripheral blood, collected in a trial of Ad26.COV2.S vaccine versus placebo. These receptors all come from a person aged 18-65 years who received the Ad26.COV2.S COVID-19 vaccine or a placebo.

This chain connects TRBV3-1 (or the pseudogene TRBV3-2) to TRBJ2-2; D uncertain. The CDR3 length is 13 residues. Trimming pared 2 bases from V and 6 bases from J, leaving 7 bases between. Germline V gene lookup returns CDR1 LGHDT and CDR2 YNNKEL (reference sequence). In DNA, the CDR3 is TGTGCCAGCAGCCAATTTAACTCCGGGGAGCTGTTTTTT. Residues: CASSQFNSGELFF.

The chain carries TRBV7-3 and TRBJ2-3; D is possibly TRBD1 (5 bases). Germline-derived CDR1 and CDR2 are SGHTA and FQGTGA. V was pared by 5 bases and J by 0 bases, with 15 bases between. There are 16 residues in the CDR3. The CDR3 nucleotides read TGTGCCAGCAGCAAGGTAGAAGGGGCAAGCACAGATACGCAGTATTTT. This sequence encodes CASSKVEGASTDTQYF.

V gene TRBV2 combines with J gene TRBJ2-1; TRBD1 matches 7 bases. Germline CDR1 and CDR2: SNHLY and FYNNEI. The CDR3 is made up of 14 amino acids. Trimming took 8 bases from V and 3 from J; bases not matched to a gene: 7. This chain's CDR3 is CASRGDRVYNEQFF. CDR3 coding DNA: TGTGCCAGCCGCGGTGACAGGGTCTACAATGAGCAGTTCTTC.

The gene calls are TRBV7-2 and TRBJ2-1; 7 bases match TRBD1. V trimming: 4 bases; J trimming: 4 bases; junction bases outside the gene matches: 4. CDR1 and CDR2 (germline): SGHTA, FQGNSA. The CDR3 totals 14 residues. CDR3 sequence reads: CASSYGQAYNEQFF. CDR3 bases: TGTGCCAGCAGCTACGGACAGGCTTACAATGAGCAGTTCTTC.

This sequence joins TRBV9 and TRBJ2-3; 15 bases agree with TRBD2. The CDR3 has 19 amino acids. The V and J ends lost 3 bases and 1 base, in that order; junction bases with no gene match: 9. Germline V gives CDR1 SGDLS, CDR2 YYNGEE. The CDR3 region is CASSAGLAGGPARTDTQYF. For the CDR3, the DNA is TGTGCCAGCAGCGCAGGACTAGCGGGAGGGCCGGCTCGCACAGATACGCAGTATTTT.

The chain joins TRBV11-3 to TRBJ1-4; D perhaps matches TRBD1 (6 bases). This CDR3 spans 15 amino acids. V was shortened by 5 bases and J by 7 bases, with 17 bases between the two germline ends. From germline, CDR1 is SGHNT and CDR2 YENEEA. In DNA form, the CDR3 reads TGTGCCAGCAGCCCTGGTGGGGGGCGCGGTGAAAAACTGTTTTTT. Its protein is CASSPGGGRGEKLFF.

The chain couples TRBV6-2 or TRBV6-3 to TRBJ2-5; 11 positions agree with TRBD2. The V segment lost 2 bases and the J segment 1 base; nucleotides outside the gene matches: 3. Germline CDR1 is MNHEY and CDR2 is SVGEGT. This CDR3 contains 16 residues. CDR3 protein: CASSYLSGGGQETQYF. CDR3 DNA sequence: TGTGCCAGCAGTTACCTTAGCGGGGGGGGCCAAGAGACCCAGTACTTC.

This chain connects TRBV18 to TRBJ2-7; possible D gene TRBD2, 6 bases. This CDR3 spans 12 amino acids. Germline lookup yields CDR1 KGHSH and CDR2 LQKENI. Trimming took 0 bases from V and 8 from J, leaving 8 bases between them. The CDR3 region is CASSPPRGKQYF. In nucleotides, the CDR3 is TGTGCCAGCTCACCACCCCGCGGGAAGCAGTACTTC.

The V gene is TRBV16, the J gene TRBJ2-1; possibly TRBD2 for D (6 bases). V lost 7 bases and J 11 bases, leaving 12 bases between the germline ends. The germline gives CDR1 KGHSY, CDR2 FQNENV. This CDR3 comprises 11 residues. This chain's CDR3 is CASTKRGKQFF. CDR3 coding DNA: TGTGCCAGCACCAAACGGGGGAAGCAGTTCTTC.

The sample holds a few counts of this clone. V is TRBV18 and J is TRBJ2-7, with TRBD1 matching over 10 bases. This CDR3 is 15 amino acids long. The J segment lost 2 bases and the V segment lost 6 bases, leaving 7 bases of the junction unmatched. CDR1 and CDR2 from the germline V gene are KGHSH and LQKENI. CDR3 nucleotide sequence: TGTGCCAGCTCTCACGGACAGGGGGGCACCTACGAGCAGTACTTC. Translating gives CASSHGQGGTYEQYF.